This T cell receptor (beta chain) was sequenced during a study of blood T cell repertoires in COVID-19. Study at large: Sources were T cells, B-cell-depleted T cells, or PBMCs; the material itself was cDNA or gDNA.

The CDR3 is 16 residues long. Germline assignment: CDR1 MDHEN and CDR2 SYDVKM. The V gene end was trimmed by 3 bases and the J gene end by 0 bases; junction bases not matched to a gene: 2. In the original processing: Amplified reference gene primers provided the basis for estimating nucleated cell counts. Produced via immunoSEQ multiplex PCR; TCRdb's table is partial and in-frame only. D and trimming come from the DNA, and the V and J calls and clone size come from that table. Of more than 20,000 clones in the sample, around three quarters were seen once. This clone was seen just once. The chain joins TRBV28 to TRBJ1-4, with 9 bases that match TRBD1. The clonotype originates from a man in his sixties with active COVID-19. The sequenced material came from peripheral blood. CDR3 bases: TGTGCCAGCAGTTTGGACAGGGGAACAACTAATGAAAAACTGTTTTTT. Amino acids: CASSLDRGTTNEKLFF.